This T cell receptor (beta chain) was found in a study of blood T cell repertoires in COVID-19. Study information: Material from acute and convalescent COVID-19 was sourced from the United States, Italy and Spain.

Sequencing used immunoSEQ multiplex PCR; TCRdb keeps in-frame clones, though not all of them. This table has about 78,000 clones, about 88% appearing once. Sequenced material: peripheral blood. This receptor was taken from a man between 65 and 85 years old with active or convalescent COVID-19.

DNA of the CDR3: TGCGCCAGCAGCTCGACAGGGGACTACGAGCAGTACTTC. It yields the protein CASSSTGDYEQYF. The chain links TRBV5-1 to TRBJ2-7; 8 nucleotides match TRBD1. Germline V gives CDR1 SGHRS, CDR2 YFSETQ. The V and J ends lost 3 bases and 3 bases, in that order; junction bases with no gene match: 2. The CDR3 has 13 amino acids. Together with reference TRBV5-1 and TRBJ2-7, the CDR3 gives the full variable domain: KAGVTQTPRYLIKTRGQQVTLSCSPISGHRSVSWYQQTPGQGLQFLFEYFSETQRNKGNFPGRFSGRQFSNSRSEMNVSTLELGDSALYLCASSSTGDYEQYFGPGTRLTVT.